This TCR beta chain is drawn from a study of OX40 agonist ivuxolimab in advanced cancers. Study background: The drug used for patients, ivuxolimab, was an agonistic anti-OX40 (CD134) antibody. Among those enrolled, mean age was about 63 years (range 23 to 79) and about 82% were male.

In regard to this clone: Other DNA sequences in the same sample also yield this CDR3.

Produced via immunoSEQ multiplex PCR; TCRdb's table is partial and in-frame only. The sample gives about 26,000 clones, 83% of which show up once; around 12% is in the top ten. The CDR3 runs to 14 residues. Germline CDR1 and CDR2: LNHDA and SQIVND (reference sequence). Trimming removed 3 bases from V and 0 bases from J, with 8 bases in between. Patients with a history of autoimmune disease or on systemic immunosuppression were excluded. This sample comprised CD4+ or CD8+ T cells sorted from blood, obtained in a trial of the OX40 agonist ivuxolimab. The sequence was collected from an adult with an advanced solid tumor such as melanoma, head and neck, liver or kidney cancer. This chain uses TRBV19 with TRBJ1-1, with TRBD1 as a possible D gene (5 bases). CDR3 region: CASSIKGMNTEAFF. DNA of the CDR3: TGTGCCAGTAGTATTAAGGGGATGAACACTGAAGCTTTCTTT.